This T cell receptor beta chain originates from a study of read filtering for tumor transcriptome and immune sequencing. Molecular barcoded adaptors covering alpha/delta and beta/gamma chains were used on approximately 400 ng RNA. TCRdb fed the reads into MiXCR, producing one record per CDR3 protein. The sample contains tens of thousands of distinct CDR3 sequences, approximately 17% of which appear only once. This clonotype was picked up many times. This TCR derives from a donor at least 40 years old with multiple myeloma. The sample taken for sequencing was a population of CD138-negative cells sorted from bone marrow.

The CDR3 spells CASRQTGNSGEETQYF. The CDR3 DNA sequence: TGTGCCAGCAGGCAAACAGGGAACTCTGGAGAAGAGACCCAGTACTTC. The gene calls are TRBV5-6 and TRBJ2-5; D is possibly TRBD1 (6 bases). Trimming cost V 5 bases and J 3 bases, with 20 bases left between them. The CDR3 extends over 16 amino acids. The germline gives CDR1 SGHDT, CDR2 YYEEEE.